This T cell receptor beta chain emerged from a study of memory CD4+ T cells and cytomegalovirus serostatus. Overall study findings and caveats: The CMV-associated TCR signature appears largely within the CD4+ memory repertoire.

Concerning this clone itself: Its antigen is unknown.

The table came from immunoSEQ multiplex PCR; TCRdb's copy has only in-frame clones and leaves some out. Of about 56,000 clones detected, 82% appear once; the ten largest clones hold approximately 0.39%. The germline CDR1 and CDR2 sequences are SGHAT and FQNNGV. This CDR3 is built from 15 residues. Losses at the gene ends were 4 bases for V and 5 bases for J; bases not matched to a gene: 6. The sort gate was single viable CD3+CD4+CD8-CD45RO+ cells for memory CD4+ T cells. This chain joins TRBV11-2 and TRBJ2-1; the match to TRBD1 covers 9 bases. Sequences were obtained from memory CD4+ T cells from blood. The origin of this receptor is an adult in good health and CMV-seronegative. CDR3 amino acids: CASSSSDRGDNEQFF. The CDR3 DNA reads as TGTGCCAGCAGCTCCTCAGACAGGGGGGACAATGAGCAGTTCTTC.